This is a list of T cell receptor beta chains from one sample in a study of early T cells in non-severe SARS-CoV-2 infection. One entry per CDR3 protein, called by TCRdb with MiXCR from the 5' RACE reads. The sample has tens of thousands of distinct CDR3 sequences, around an eighth seen once. The sequenced material came from whole blood. Receptor source: an adult who was a healthcare worker with PCR-confirmed SARS-CoV-2 infection or an uninfected control (not recorded which). Each CDR3 is given with its conserved first and last residue. D genes are given only for firm matches. Only part of the rows carry a size: once, few, many, or a class if the clone is expanded.

V,size,D,J,CDR3,DNA
TRBV27,many,TRBD1,TRBJ1-6,CASSLPGTGSASLHF,TGTGCCAGCAGCCTCCCGGGGACAGGGTCGGCTTCCCTCCACTTT
TRBV6-6,many,TRBD1,TRBJ1-6,CASSPIGTGLLDSPLHF,TGTGCCAGCAGTCCAATCGGGACAGGGCTTCTCGACTCACCCCTCCACTTT
TRBV29-1,few,NA,TRBJ1-1,CSDGRLNTEAFF,TGCAGCGACGGACGGTTGAACACTGAAGCTTTCTTT
TRBV7-2,NA,NA,TRBJ1-2,CASSPRGRAGGYTF,TGTGCCAGCAGCCCCCGGGGGAGGGCTGGTGGCTACACCTTC
TRBV29-1,NA,NA,TRBJ2-3,CSVEDRENTDTQYF,TGCAGCGTTGAAGACAGGGAAAACACAGATACGCAGTATTTT
TRBV18,many,NA,TRBJ1-2,CASSPGGRGYGYTF,TGTGCCAGCTCACCAGGGGGGCGAGGCTATGGCTACACCTTC
TRBV7-2,many,TRBD2,TRBJ2-5,CASSLGTSGAETQYF,TGTGCCAGCAGCTTAGGGACTAGCGGGGCAGAGACCCAGTACTTC
TRBV7-2,NA,NA,TRBJ2-3,CASSLDPKDTQYF,TGTGCCAGCAGCCTAGACCCCAAAGATACGCAGTATTTT
TRBV9,few,TRBD1,TRBJ1-2,CASRRDSNYGYTF,TGTGCCAGCAGAAGGGACAGCAACTATGGCTACACCTTC
TRBV20-1,many,TRBD2,TRBJ2-2,CSAINLAGGRAGELFF,TGCAGTGCTATCAACTTAGCGGGGGGGCGCGCCGGGGAGCTGTTTTTT
TRBV2,many,TRBD2,TRBJ2-3,CASSVGSGSSTDTQYF,TGTGCCAGCAGTGTCGGTAGCGGGAGCTCCACAGATACGCAGTATTTT
TRBV28,NA,TRBD1,TRBJ2-6,CASYRGSISGANVLTF,TGTGCCAGTTACAGGGGGAGTATCTCTGGGGCCAACGTCCTGACTTTC
TRBV7-2,many,TRBD2,TRBJ2-3,CASSTTSGGASDTQYF,TGTGCCAGCAGCACTACTAGCGGGGGGGCCTCAGATACGCAGTATTTT
TRBV10-2,many,NA,TRBJ1-6,CASRGGNSPLHF,TGCGCCAGCCGGGGCGGTAATTCACCCCTCCACTTT
TRBV5-1,NA,NA,TRBJ2-3,CASSLIRGAAQDTQYF,TGCGCCAGCAGCTTGATCCGCGGAGCCGCTCAGGATACGCAGTATTTT
TRBV10-1,many,TRBD2,TRBJ2-2,CASSSHPGLAGGPPGELFF,TGCGCCAGCAGTTCCCACCCGGGACTAGCGGGGGGCCCGCCCGGGGAGCTGTTTTTT
TRBV27,many,TRBD1,TRBJ2-7,CASSSLAGRGTYEQYF,TGTGCCAGCAGTTCCCTCGCGGGCAGGGGGACCTACGAGCAGTACTTC
TRBV28,many,NA,TRBJ2-6,CATRTARISGANVLTF,TGTGCCACCCGGACAGCTCGGATTTCCGGGGCCAACGTCCTGACTTTC
TRBV20-1,many,TRBD1,TRBJ1-2,CSGQGARDGYTF,TGCAGTGGCCAGGGGGCTCGGGATGGCTACACCTTC
TRBV29-1,NA,NA,TRBJ1-1,CSVMVTEAFF,TGCAGCGTTATGGTGACTGAAGCTTTCTTT
TRBV11-2,many,NA,TRBJ2-5,CASSLARQETQYF,TGTGCCAGCAGCTTAGCGCGCCAAGAGACCCAGTACTTC
TRBV10-3,NA,TRBD1,TRBJ1-2,CAPGDRDRGYYGYTF,TGTGCCCCGGGGGATCGGGACAGGGGCTACTATGGCTACACCTTC
TRBV11-2,many,NA,TRBJ2-2,CASSHQGSRTGELFF,TGTGCCAGCAGCCACCAGGGGTCGCGGACCGGGGAGCTGTTTTTT
TRBV7-9,many,NA,TRBJ2-7,CASSLSTLAYEQYF,TGTGCCAGCAGCTTGAGCACATTAGCTTACGAGCAGTACTTC
TRBV28,many,NA,TRBJ2-7,CASSLKHKRLGEQYF,TGTGCCAGCAGTTTAAAACACAAGAGATTGGGCGAGCAGTACTTC
TRBV28,many,NA,TRBJ2-3,CASSLRTPLGTDTQYF,TGTGCCAGCAGTCTTCGGACGCCGCTCGGCACAGATACGCAGTATTTT
TRBV6-5,many,NA,TRBJ2-5,CASSYSPQLQETQYF,TGTGCCAGCAGTTACTCGCCTCAGCTACAAGAGACCCAGTACTTC
TRBV7-6,many,TRBD1,TRBJ1-5,CASSLGDSGNQPQHF,TGTGCCAGCAGCTTAGGGGACAGTGGGAATCAGCCCCAGCATTTT
TRBV19,many,NA,TRBJ2-1,CATAWGVGNEQFF,TGTGCCACCGCCTGGGGGGTGGGCAATGAGCAGTTCTTC
TRBV7-8,many,NA,TRBJ2-1,CASSLRAGAVYNEQFF,TGTGCCAGCAGCTTACGGGCGGGGGCCGTCTACAATGAGCAGTTCTTC
TRBV14,many,NA,TRBJ1-2,CASSQEAWRGNYGYTF,TGTGCCAGCAGCCAAGAAGCATGGCGTGGAAACTATGGCTACACCTTC
TRBV5-6,NA,NA,TRBJ2-1,CASSLVGRGLNEQFF,TGTGCCAGCAGCTTGGTCGGACGGGGGCTCAATGAGCAGTTCTTC
TRBV29-1,many,NA,TRBJ2-3,CSAMPGLDTQYF,TGCAGCGCGATGCCGGGACTTGATACGCAGTATTTT
TRBV19,many,TRBD1,TRBJ2-2,CASLATGFTGELFF,TGTGCCAGTCTGGCGACAGGGTTTACCGGGGAGCTGTTTTTT
TRBV2,many,NA,TRBJ2-6,CASKPGTGANVLTF,TGTGCCAGCAAACCCGGCACTGGGGCCAACGTCCTGACTTTC
TRBV9,NA,NA,TRBJ2-3,CASNGGGQGDTQYF,TGTGCCAGCAACGGGGGAGGCCAAGGAGATACGCAGTATTTT
TRBV20-1,NA,TRBD1,TRBJ2-7,CSAEAVGQGHEQYF,TGCAGTGCGGAGGCCGTGGGACAGGGACACGAGCAGTACTTC
TRBV20-1,many,NA,TRBJ1-3,CSARDAEWNTIYF,TGCAGTGCTAGAGACGCCGAGTGGAACACCATATATTTT
TRBV7-9,many,TRBD2,TRBJ2-7,CASSLDGGGDEQYF,TGTGCCAGCAGCTTAGACGGGGGAGGGGACGAGCAGTACTTC
TRBV29-1,few,NA,TRBJ1-3,CSGSGSGNTIYF,TGCAGCGGGTCGGGCTCTGGAAACACCATATATTTT
TRBV12-3/TRBV12-4,many,TRBD2,TRBJ2-1,CASRSGLAARGAYNEQFF,TGTGCCAGCAGATCGGGACTAGCGGCCAGAGGCGCCTACAATGAGCAGTTCTTC
TRBV7-9,many,NA,TRBJ1-2,CASSRPTGLVDGYTF,TGTGCCAGCAGCAGACCCACAGGGCTGGTTGATGGCTACACCTTC
TRBV20-1,many,TRBD2,TRBJ2-5,CSAGKTSVIQETQYF,TGCAGTGCTGGAAAAACTAGCGTAATACAAGAGACCCAGTACTTC
TRBV28,many,TRBD1,TRBJ2-7,CASSLRTGALKQYF,TGTGCCAGCAGTTTAAGGACAGGGGCCTTGAAGCAGTACTTC
TRBV28,many,NA,TRBJ2-7,CASSLGLSSYEQYF,TGTGCCAGCAGTTTGGGGCTTAGCTCCTACGAGCAGTACTTC
TRBV9,many,TRBD2,TRBJ2-1,CASSVGLAGVNEQFF,TGTGCCAGCAGCGTAGGGCTAGCGGGCGTTAATGAGCAGTTCTTC
TRBV2,many,NA,TRBJ2-1,CASSGARREQFF,TGTGCCAGCAGTGGAGCGAGGCGTGAGCAGTTCTTC
TRBV21-1,NA,NA,TRBJ2-4,CASGRGNIQYF,TGTGCCAGCGGGAGGGGGAACATTCAGTACTTC
TRBV29-1,NA,TRBD2,TRBJ2-5,CSVPGLAPSTQETQYF,TGCAGCGTTCCGGGACTAGCGCCGTCGACCCAAGAGACCCAGTACTTC
TRBV28,many,NA,TRBJ1-5,CATVKNRQPQHF,TGTGCGACAGTCAAGAATAGACAGCCCCAGCATTTT
TRBV7-9,many,TRBD2,TRBJ2-1,CASSSPVSGSSDEQFF,TGTGCCAGCAGCTCCCCGGTTAGCGGGAGTTCAGATGAGCAGTTCTTC
TRBV3-1,many,NA,TRBJ1-4,CASSLRTGREAKLFF,TGTGCCAGCAGCCTCCGGACGGGCAGGGAGGCAAAACTGTTTTTT
TRBV7-2,NA,NA,TRBJ2-1,CASSLGRADEQFF,TGTGCCAGCAGCTTAGGCAGGGCGGATGAGCAGTTCTTC